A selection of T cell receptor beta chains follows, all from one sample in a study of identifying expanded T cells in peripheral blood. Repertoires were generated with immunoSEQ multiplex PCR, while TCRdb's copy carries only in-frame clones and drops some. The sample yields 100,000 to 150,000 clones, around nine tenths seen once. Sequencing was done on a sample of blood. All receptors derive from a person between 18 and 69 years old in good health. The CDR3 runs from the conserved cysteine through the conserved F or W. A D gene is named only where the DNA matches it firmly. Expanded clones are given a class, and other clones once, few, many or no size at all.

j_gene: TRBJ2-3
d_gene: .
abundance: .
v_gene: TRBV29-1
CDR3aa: CSVDDGPRALTGPDTQYF
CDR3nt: TGCAGCGTTGACGACGGACCCCGGGCCCTCACTGGGCCAGATACGCAGTATTTT

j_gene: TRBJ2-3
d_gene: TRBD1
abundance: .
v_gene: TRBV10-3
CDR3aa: CAISESDRGTDTQYF
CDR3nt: TGTGCCATCAGTGAGTCGGACAGGGGCACAGATACGCAGTATTTT

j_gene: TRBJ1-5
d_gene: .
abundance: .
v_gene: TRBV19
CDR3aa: CASSIGREGQPQHF
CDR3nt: TGTGCCAGTAGTATCGGCAGGGAGGGTCAGCCCCAGCATTTT

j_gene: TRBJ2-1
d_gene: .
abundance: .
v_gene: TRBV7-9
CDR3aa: CASKGGANNEQFF
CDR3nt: TGTGCCAGCAAGGGGGGCGCGAATAATGAGCAGTTCTTC

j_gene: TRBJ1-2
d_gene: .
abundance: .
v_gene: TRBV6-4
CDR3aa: CASSPRLGANYGYTF
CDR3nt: TGTGCCAGCAGCCCCCGGTTGGGGGCTAACTATGGCTACACCTTC

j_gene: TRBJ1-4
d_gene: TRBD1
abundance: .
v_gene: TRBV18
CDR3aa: CASSSTGTGASGEKLFF
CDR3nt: TGTGCCAGCTCTTCTACCGGGACAGGGGCTTCAGGGGAAAAACTGTTTTTT

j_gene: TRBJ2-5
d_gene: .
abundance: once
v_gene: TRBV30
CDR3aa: CARTAEETQYF
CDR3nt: TGTGCCCGGACGGCGGAAGAGACCCAGTACTTC

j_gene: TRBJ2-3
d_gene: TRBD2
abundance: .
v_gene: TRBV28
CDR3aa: CASSLSSGRSDTQYF
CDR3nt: TGTGCCAGCAGTCTATCTAGCGGGAGGTCTGATACGCAGTATTTT

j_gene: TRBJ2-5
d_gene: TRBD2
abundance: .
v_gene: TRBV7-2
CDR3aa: CASSQGTSGLRGTQYF
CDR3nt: TGTGCCAGCAGCCAAGGGACTAGCGGGTTGCGGGGGACCCAGTACTTC

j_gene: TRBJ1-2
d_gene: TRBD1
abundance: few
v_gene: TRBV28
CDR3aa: CATVTGAYGYTF
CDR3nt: TGTGCCACCGTAACAGGGGCTTATGGCTACACCTTC

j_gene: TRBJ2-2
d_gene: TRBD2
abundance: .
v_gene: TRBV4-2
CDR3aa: CASSHPSGGANTGELFF
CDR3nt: TGTGCCAGCAGCCACCCTAGCGGGGGGGCGAACACCGGGGAGCTGTTTTTT

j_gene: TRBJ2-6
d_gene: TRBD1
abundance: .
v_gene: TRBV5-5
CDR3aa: CASSFQGAWSGANVLTF
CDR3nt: TGTGCCAGCAGCTTTCAGGGGGCCTGGTCTGGGGCCAACGTCCTGACTTTC

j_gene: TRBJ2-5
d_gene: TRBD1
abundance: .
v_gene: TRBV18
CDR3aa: CASSPGQGLETQYF
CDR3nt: TGTGCCAGCTCACCGGGACAGGGTTTAGAGACCCAGTACTTC

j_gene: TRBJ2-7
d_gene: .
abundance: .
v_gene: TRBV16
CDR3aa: CASSRTNPATITYEQYF
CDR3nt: TGTGCCAGCAGCCGAACGAACCCTGCAACAATTACCTACGAGCAGTACTTC

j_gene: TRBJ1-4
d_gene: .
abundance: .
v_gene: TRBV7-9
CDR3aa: CASSLDGAFRYEKLFF
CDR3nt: TGTGCCAGCAGCTTAGATGGGGCATTCCGGTATGAAAAACTGTTTTTT

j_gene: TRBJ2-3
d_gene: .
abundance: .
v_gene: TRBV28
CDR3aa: CASSTIRADTQYF
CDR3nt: TGTGCCAGCAGCACCATAAGGGCAGATACGCAGTATTTT

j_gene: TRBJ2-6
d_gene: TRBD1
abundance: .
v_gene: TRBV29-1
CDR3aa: CSVETTGGRGANVLTF
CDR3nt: TGCAGCGTTGAGACGACAGGGGGCAGGGGGGCCAACGTCCTGACTTTC

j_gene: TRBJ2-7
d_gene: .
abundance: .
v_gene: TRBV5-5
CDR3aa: CASSFRVTTYEQYF
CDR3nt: TGTGCCAGCAGCTTTCGGGTAACAACCTACGAGCAGTACTTC

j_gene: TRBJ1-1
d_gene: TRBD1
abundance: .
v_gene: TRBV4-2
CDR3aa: CASSQAGTGKAFF
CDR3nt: TGTGCCAGCAGCCAAGCCGGGACAGGGAAAGCTTTCTTT

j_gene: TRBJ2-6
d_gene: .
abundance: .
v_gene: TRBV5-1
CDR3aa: CASTMTESGANVLTF
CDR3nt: TGCGCCAGCACAATGACAGAGTCTGGGGCCAACGTCCTGACTTTC

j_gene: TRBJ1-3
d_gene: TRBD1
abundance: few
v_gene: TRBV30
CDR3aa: CAWSAPGGADTIYF
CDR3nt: TGTGCCTGGAGTGCCCCAGGGGGCGCGGACACCATATATTTT

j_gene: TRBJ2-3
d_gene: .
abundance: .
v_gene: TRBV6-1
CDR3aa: CASSEWTATSDTQYF
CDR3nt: TGTGCCAGCAGTGAATGGACAGCAACTTCAGATACGCAGTATTTT

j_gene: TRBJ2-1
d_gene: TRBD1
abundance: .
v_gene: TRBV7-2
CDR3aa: CASSFRGQGKSEQFF
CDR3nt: TGTGCCAGCAGCTTTCGGGGACAGGGGAAGAGTGAGCAGTTCTTC

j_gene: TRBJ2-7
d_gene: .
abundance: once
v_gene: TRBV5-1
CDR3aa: CASSLSAASSSYEQYF
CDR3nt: TGCGCCAGCAGCTTGAGCGCGGCTTCAAGCTCCTACGAGCAGTACTTC

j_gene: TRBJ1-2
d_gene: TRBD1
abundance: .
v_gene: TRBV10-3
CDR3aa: CAISEVTGENYGYTF
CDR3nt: TGTGCCATCAGTGAGGTGACAGGGGAGAACTATGGCTACACCTTC

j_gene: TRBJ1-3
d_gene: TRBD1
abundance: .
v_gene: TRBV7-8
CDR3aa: CASSSFGTAQDTIYF
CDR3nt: TGTGCCAGCAGCTCCTTCGGGACAGCGCAGGACACCATATATTTT

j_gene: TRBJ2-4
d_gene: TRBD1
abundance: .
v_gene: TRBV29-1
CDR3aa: CSVEGGQGAGKNIQYF
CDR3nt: TGCAGCGTTGAAGGTGGCCAGGGGGCTGGCAAAAACATTCAGTACTTC

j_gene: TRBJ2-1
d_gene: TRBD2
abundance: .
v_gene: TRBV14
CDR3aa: CASSPTGTSGVYEQFF
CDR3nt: TGTGCCAGCAGCCCAACCGGGACTAGCGGGGTCTATGAGCAGTTCTTC

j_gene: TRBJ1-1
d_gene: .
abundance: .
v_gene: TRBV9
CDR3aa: CASSVMNTEAFF
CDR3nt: TGTGCCAGCAGCGTAATGAACACTGAAGCTTTCTTT

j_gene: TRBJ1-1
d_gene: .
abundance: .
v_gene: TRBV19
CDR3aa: CASSNPSGVEDTEAFF
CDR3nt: TGTGCCAGTAGTAACCCCTCGGGGGTCGAGGACACTGAAGCTTTCTTT

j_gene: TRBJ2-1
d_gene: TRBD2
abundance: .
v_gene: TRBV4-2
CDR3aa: CASSPYSGRGNEQFF
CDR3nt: TGTGCCAGCAGCCCCTATAGCGGGCGGGGGAATGAGCAGTTCTTC

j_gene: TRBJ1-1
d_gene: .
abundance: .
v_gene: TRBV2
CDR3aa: CASRRTANTEAFF
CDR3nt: TGTGCCAGCAGGCGGACGGCGAACACTGAAGCTTTCTTT

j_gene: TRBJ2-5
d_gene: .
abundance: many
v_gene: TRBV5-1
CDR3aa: CASSLGETRLKTQYF
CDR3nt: TGCGCCAGCAGCTTAGGGGAAACTAGACTCAAGACCCAGTACTTC

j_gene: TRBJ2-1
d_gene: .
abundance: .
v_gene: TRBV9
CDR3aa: CASSASAIGLQSDNEQFF
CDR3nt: TGTGCCAGCAGCGCCTCCGCCATCGGACTCCAAAGCGACAATGAGCAGTTCTTC

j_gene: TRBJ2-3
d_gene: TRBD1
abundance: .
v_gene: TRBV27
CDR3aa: CASSSQGQGAYTQYF
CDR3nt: TGTGCCAGCAGTAGCCAAGGACAGGGGGCGTATACGCAGTATTTT

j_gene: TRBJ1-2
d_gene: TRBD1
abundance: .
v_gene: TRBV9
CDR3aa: CASWTGIGYGYTF
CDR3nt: TGTGCCAGCTGGACAGGTATCGGGTATGGCTACACCTTC

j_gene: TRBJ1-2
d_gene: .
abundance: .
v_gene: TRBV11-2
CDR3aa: CASSLDSNRNYGYTF
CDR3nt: TGTGCCAGCAGCTTAGATTCGAACAGGAACTATGGCTACACCTTC

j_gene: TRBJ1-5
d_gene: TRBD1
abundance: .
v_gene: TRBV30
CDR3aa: CAWGHNRGPQPQHF
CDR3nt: TGTGCCTGGGGCCACAACAGGGGGCCCCAGCCCCAGCATTTT